This T cell receptor beta chain was found in a study of cytomegalovirus exposure and HLA in healthy donors. Germline lookup yields CDR1 SQVTM and CDR2 ANQGSEA. CDR3 length equals 15 residues. Trimming removed 7 bases from V and 4 bases from J; junction bases left unmatched: 10. Turning to this clone: No antigen is known for it.

Study findings and constraints: Analysis was carried out at a later point, and it linked a missense DCLRE1C variant to TCR beta V- and J-gene trimming. Rarity characterized most TCR sequences, yet some public TCRs appeared in many donors. A later analysis linked some 17,000 TCR beta sequences to HLA alleles at 0.05 false discovery rate.

This PCR relied on a set of 60 Vbeta primers and 13 Jbeta primers. Clones were read by immunoSEQ multiplex PCR, and TCRdb kept only the in-frame ones, dropping some. The table includes 90,000 to 100,000 clones, less than 80% detected once. The sequenced material came from PBMCs. The chain has TRBV29-1 and TRBJ2-3; 11 bases are shared with TRBD2. The sequence came from a man in his forties in good health and CMV-seronegative. The CDR3 loop is CSALSTSGSADTQYF. In DNA form, the CDR3 reads TGCAGCGCCCTGAGCACTAGCGGGAGTGCAGATACGCAGTATTTT.